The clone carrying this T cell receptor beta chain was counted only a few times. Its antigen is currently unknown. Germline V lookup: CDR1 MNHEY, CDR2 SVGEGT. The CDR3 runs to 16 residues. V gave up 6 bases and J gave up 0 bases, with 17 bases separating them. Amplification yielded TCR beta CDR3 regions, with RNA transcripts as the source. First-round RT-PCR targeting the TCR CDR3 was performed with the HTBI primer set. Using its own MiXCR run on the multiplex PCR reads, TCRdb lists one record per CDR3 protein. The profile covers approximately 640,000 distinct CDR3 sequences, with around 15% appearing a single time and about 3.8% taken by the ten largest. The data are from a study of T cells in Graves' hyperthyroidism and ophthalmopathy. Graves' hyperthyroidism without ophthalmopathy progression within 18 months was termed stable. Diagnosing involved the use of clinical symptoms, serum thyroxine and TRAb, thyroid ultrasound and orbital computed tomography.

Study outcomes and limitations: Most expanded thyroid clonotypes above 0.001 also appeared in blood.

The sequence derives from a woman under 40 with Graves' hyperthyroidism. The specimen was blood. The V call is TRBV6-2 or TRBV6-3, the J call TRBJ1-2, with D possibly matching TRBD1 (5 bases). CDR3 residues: CASSRGHQGTNYGYTF. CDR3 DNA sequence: TGTGCCAGCAGCCGCGGACACCAAGGGACTAACTATGGCTACACCTTC.